This T cell receptor (beta chain) was captured in a study of T-cell memory formation after mild COVID-19. Findings and limits, study-wide: Mostly located in CM and EM were contracting CD4+ clones, with contracting CD8+ clones located in EMRA. Several responding clones turned up in pre-infection memory, indicating that cross-reactive memory may have taken part. The study found balanced CD4/CD8 in clones contracting day 15 to 85 and a CD4+ lean in later expanders. SARS-CoV-2 specificity of second-wave clones peaking day 37 was unconfirmed.

The CDR3 is 14 amino acids. From germline, CDR1 is MNHEY and CDR2 SMNVEV (reference sequence). Trimming removed 6 bases from V and 4 bases from J, with 16 bases in between. TCRdb reprocessed the 5' RACE reads with MiXCR, giving one entry per CDR3 protein. The profile shows around 510,000 distinct CDR3 sequences, roughly 21% of them singletons. In regard to this clonotype: Its target is unknown.

The sequence was obtained from an adult woman who had mild COVID-19 (a few samples of this study predate the infection). Cell type and time point are not known. The V and J genes are TRBV27 and TRBJ2-7, with no clear D. Material: PBMCs or a T cell subset sorted from them (not recorded which). CDR3 amino acids: CASSLIGGSYEQYF. CDR3 bases: TGTGCCAGCAGCCTCATCGGTGGGTCATACGAGCAGTACTTC.